One sample yielded the 7 T cell receptor beta chains listed below, sequenced in a study of human T cells and chemical hapten exposure. The time point is: patch test 2, 6 weeks after DPC sensitization. The treatment: therapeutic diphenylcyclopropenone sensitization with weekly scalp DPC. TCRdb passed the RACE reads through MiXCR, listing each CDR3 protein once. The sample lists 110,000 or so distinct CDR3 sequences, less than 10% occurring once. The sequenced sample was whole blood, obtained in connection with sensitization to the hapten diphenylcyclopropenone (DPC). These receptors were taken from a woman in her forties with alopecia areata. Some clones in this sample may be carry-over from other donors' samples.

This clonotype was picked up many times. The V call is TRBV9, the J call TRBJ2-3, with no clear D. Trimming shortened V by 4 bases and J by 4 bases, and 16 bases separated the two germline ends. In germline, CDR1 is SGDLS, CDR2 YYNGEE. This CDR3 is built from 15 residues. The CDR3 sequence: CASSPRRSAPDTQYF. In DNA, the CDR3 is TGTGCCAGCAGCCCTAGACGGAGTGCCCCAGATACGCAGTATTTT. The full variable domain, completed using reference TRBV9 and TRBJ2-3, is DSGVTQTPKHLITATGQRVTLRCSPRSGDLSVYWYQQSLDQGLQFLIQYYNGEERAKGNILERFSAQQFPDLHSELNLSSLELGDSALYFCASSPRRSAPDTQYFGPGTRLTVL.

This clonotype was observed at least ten times. This rearrangement joins TRBV14 to TRBJ1-1; D ambiguous. V was clipped by 6 bases and J by 5 bases, with 7 bases between them. Germline V gene lookup returns CDR1 SGHDN and CDR2 FVKESK. CDR3 length: 11 amino acids. In DNA, the CDR3 is TGTGCCAGCAGAAGTGGGACTGAAGCTTTCTTT. Translated: CASRSGTEAFF.

This clonotype occurred a few times. The genes are TRBV6-5 and TRBJ1-3; D is perhaps TRBD1 (6 bases). This CDR3 contains 16 residues. Trimming removed 2 bases from V and 0 bases from J, with 11 bases in between. Germline CDR1 MNHEY, CDR2 SVGAGI. In DNA, the CDR3 is TGTGCCAGCAGTTACAGGGGGGGGTCCTCTGGAAACACCATATATTTT. Translation: CASSYRGGSSGNTIYF.

The V call is TRBV7-2, the J call TRBJ1-2; 11 bases line up with TRBD1. Losses at the gene ends were 5 bases for V and 6 bases for J; bases not matched to a gene: 11. The CDR3 contains 16 residues. Looked up from germline, CDR1 is SGHTA and CDR2 is FQGNSA. CDR3 bases: TGTGCCAGCAGCCACTCGGGACAGGGGGGTGCGGATGGCTACACCTTC. It yields the protein CASSHSGQGGADGYTF.

This clonotype has just a few counts. The CDR3 DNA follows: TGTGCCAGCAGGGAACTAGCGGGGGCCACAGATACGCAGTATTTT. Translating it yields CASRELAGATDTQYF. The V and J genes are TRBV2 and TRBJ2-3; 11 nucleotides line up with TRBD2. Trimming removed 6 bases from V and 2 bases from J; junction bases left unmatched: 4. The CDR3 is 15 residues long. Germline assignment: CDR1 SNHLY and CDR2 FYNNEI.

The chain combines TRBV5-1 with TRBJ2-1, with TRBD1 matching over 8 bases. The CDR3 is 14 amino acids. The germline CDR1 and CDR2 sequences are SGHRS and YFSETQ. V shed 4 bases and J 7 bases; nucleotides not matched to a gene: 7. The CDR3 loop reads CASSPLRGLNEQFF. The CDR3 DNA reads TGCGCCAGCAGCCCCCTCAGGGGGCTTAATGAGCAGTTCTTC.

The chain recombines TRBV4-1 with TRBJ1-3; 11 nucleotides match TRBD1. CDR1 and CDR2 (germline): MGHRA, YSYEKL. The CDR3 is made up of 16 amino acids. Germline trimming cut 3 bases from V and 2 bases from J; bases unmatched to any gene: 3. The CDR3 loop is CASSQGGQGAGNTIYF. The CDR3 DNA reads as TGCGCCAGCAGCCAGGGGGGACAGGGGGCTGGAAACACCATATATTTT.